The 15 T cell receptor beta chains given below trace back to one sample, sequenced in a study of immune heterogeneity within non-small cell lung tumors. Template material comprised bulk tumor genomic DNA at roughly 630 ng per sample. Primary tumors were biopsied several times each, far apart, intraoperatively. Curative surgery was performed on patients who had untreated, newly diagnosed non-small cell lung cancer. The TCR beta CDR3 region was amplified by multiplex PCR employing 32 V and 13 J primers. TCRdb re-called the multiplex PCR reads through MiXCR, storing one row per CDR3 protein. The data show around 11,000 distinct CDR3 sequences, around 30% seen once. The material sequenced was lung tumor tissue. These receptor sequences come from a woman aged 45-60 years with non-small cell lung cancer.

This clonotype was picked up one time. Relative to the germline gene, one junction end is altered; a read error may explain this. The chain combines TRBV6-2 or TRBV6-3 with TRBJ2-3; a possible D gene is TRBD1 (5 bases). The CDR3 loop spans 11 amino acids. Germline assignment: CDR1 MNHEY and CDR2 SVGEGT. The DNA of the CDR3 is TGTACCAGCAGTCTGACAGATACGCAATATTTT. Its translation is CTSSLTDTQYF.

This rearrangement joins TRBV19 to TRBJ1-2, with D uncertain. Germline CDR1 is LNHDA and CDR2 is SQIVND (reference sequence). The V and J ends lost 4 bases and 0 bases respectively, with 12 bases between them. CDR3 size: 15 residues. CDR3 region: CASSTGAGANYGYTF. The CDR3 DNA follows: TGTGCCAGTAGTACAGGTGCCGGGGCTAACTATGGCTACACCTTC.

This clonotype has a count of ten or more. The chain's CDR3 is CASSFTLGGDTQYF. The CDR3 DNA reads TGCGCCAGCAGTTTTACGCTGGGGGGGGATACGCAGTATTTT. The chain employs TRBV5-1 and TRBJ2-3; 7 nucleotides line up with TRBD2. This CDR3 contains 14 residues. Germline CDR1 reads SGHRS; CDR2 reads YFSETQ. With 5 bases clipped from V and 6 bases from J, the junction kept 9 bases outside the gene matches.

The rearrangement joins TRBV5-6 to TRBJ1-3, with D unresolved. CDR1 SGHDT and CDR2 YYEEEE come from the germline V gene. The germline V and J ends were trimmed by 1 base and 8 bases, with 28 bases remaining between them. The CDR3 extends over 19 amino acids. The CDR3: CASSLMVGVGSGLGDTIYF. Written as DNA, the CDR3 is TGTGCCAGCAGCTTGATGGTCGGCGTTGGCTCGGGTCTGGGAGACACCATATATTTT.

Note on this clonotype: A read error may explain this, as a much larger clone is one base away. V and J are TRBV14 and TRBJ2-1; 10 bases match TRBD1. The CDR3 covers 15 residues. The V gene's germline CDR1 is SGHDN and CDR2 FVKESK. CDR3 coding DNA: TGTACCAGCAGCCCGGGACAGGGGACCTACAATGAGCAGTTCTTC. Residues: CTSSPGQGTYNEQFF.

This clonotype was counted a few times. The chain couples TRBV4-1 to TRBJ2-3; TRBD2 aligns across 13 bases. V dropped 2 bases and J dropped 6; count of bases not matched to a gene: 8. The CDR3 spans 17 residues. CDR1 is MGHRA and CDR2 is YSYEKL in the germline V gene. This CDR3 is CASSQTGTSGAADTQYF. In nucleotides, the CDR3 is TGCGCCAGCAGCCAAACCGGGACTAGCGGGGCCGCGGATACGCAGTATTTT.

V usage is TRBV10-2 and J usage is TRBJ1-2; TRBD1 agrees at 11 bases. Losses at the gene ends were 5 bases for V and 4 bases for J; bases not matched to a gene: 6. Per the germline V gene, CDR1 is WSHSY and CDR2 is SAAADI. The CDR3 spans 15 residues. The CDR3 is CASSNRDRGFYGYTF. CDR3 bases: TGCGCCAGCAGTAACCGGGACAGGGGGTTCTATGGCTACACCTTC.

This clonotype was found many times. This rearrangement joins TRBV28 to TRBJ1-1, with TRBD1 matching over 8 bases. Germline values: CDR1 MDHEN, CDR2 SYDVKM. The CDR3 length is 16 residues. The V and J ends lost 7 bases and 5 bases, in that order; junction bases with no gene match: 15. The CDR3 region has the DNA TGTGCCAGCAACTTGGGGGTTGGACAGGGCAAAACTGAAGCTTTCTTT. Translated, it gives CASNLGVGQGKTEAFF.

This clonotype was observed at least ten times. This chain joins TRBV7-8 and TRBJ2-7, with D possibly being TRBD1 (6 bases). The CDR3 spans 16 residues. Germline V CDR1 and CDR2: SGHVS, FQNEAQ. V lost 4 bases to trimming and J lost 7 bases, with 23 bases between them. CDR3 in amino acids: CASSSSGTTLPIEQYF. As DNA, the CDR3 is TGTGCCAGCAGCTCATCCGGGACAACCTTACCAATAGAGCAGTACTTC.

With respect to this clonotype: It may be a read error: a sequence one base away is much more abundant. The chain combines TRBV5-1 with TRBJ2-1, with TRBD2 matching over 10 bases. The CDR3 runs 14 residues. The V gene's germline CDR1 is SGHRS and CDR2 YFSETQ. The CDR3 nucleotides are TGCACCAGCACGCGGGGACTAGCGTGGGATGAGCAGTTCTTC. Protein product: CTSTRGLAWDEQFF.

Points on this clonotype: A much more abundant neighbour one base away suggests this may be a read error. The rearrangement joins TRBV7-9 to TRBJ2-2; D not certain. V gave up 2 bases and J gave up 2 bases, with 12 bases separating them. The V gene's germline CDR1 is SEHNR and CDR2 FQNEAQ (reference sequence). The CDR3 spans 16 residues. The CDR3 bases are TGTGCCAGCAGCTTATCGACCAGTAGAAACACCGGGGAGCTGTTTTTT. Translating gives CASSLSTSRNTGELFF.

A remark on this clonotype: Just one base apart from a much larger clone, this may be a read error. The chain joins TRBV15 to TRBJ2-1; TRBD1 agrees at 7 bases. In germline, CDR1 is LNHNV, CDR2 YYDKDF (reference sequence). CDR3 size: 17 residues. CDR3 protein: CVTSRDTELRGLNEQFF. CDR3 DNA sequence: TGTGTCACCAGCAGAGATACAGAGTTGAGGGGGCTGAATGAGCAGTTCTTC.

Notes on this clonotype: One end of the junction varies from germline; a read error may be responsible. The chain employs TRBV20-1 and TRBJ2-4; no clear D gene. The germline V gene encodes CDR1 DFQATT and CDR2 SNEGSKA (reference sequence). This CDR3 is 17 amino acids long. In nucleotides, the CDR3 is TGCAGTGCTAGAGATCGTGTAAGGTTGTCGGCCAAAAACATTCATTACTTC. Translation: CSARDRVRLSAKNIHYF.

This clonotype came up many times. The chain links TRBV6-1 to TRBJ1-2; D remains unclear. The germline V and J ends were trimmed by 7 bases and 8 bases, with 17 bases remaining between them. The CDR3 totals 13 residues. Looked up from germline, CDR1 is MNHNS and CDR2 is SASEGT. The CDR3 region has the DNA TGTGCCAGCACTTACAGCGCCGATCGAGGCTACACCTTC. This codes for CASTYSADRGYTF.

The rearrangement joins TRBV18 to TRBJ2-2; 10 positions agree with TRBD1. The CDR3 contains 18 residues. CDR1 is KGHSH, CDR2 LQKENI, per germline. Trimming at V came to 6 bases and at J to 3 bases, leaving 13 bases not matched to a gene. CDR3 protein: CASSIDAYGTGDTGELFF. The CDR3, as DNA: TGTGCCAGCTCGATCGATGCGTACGGGACAGGGGACACCGGGGAGCTGTTTTTT. The full variable domain, with the rest looked up from reference TRBV18 and TRBJ2-2, is NAGVMQNPRHLVRRRGQEARLRCSPMKGHSHVYWYRQLPEEGLKFMVYLQKENIIDESGMPKERFSAEFPKEGPSILRIQQVVRGDSAAYFCASSIDAYGTGDTGELFFGEGSRLTVL.